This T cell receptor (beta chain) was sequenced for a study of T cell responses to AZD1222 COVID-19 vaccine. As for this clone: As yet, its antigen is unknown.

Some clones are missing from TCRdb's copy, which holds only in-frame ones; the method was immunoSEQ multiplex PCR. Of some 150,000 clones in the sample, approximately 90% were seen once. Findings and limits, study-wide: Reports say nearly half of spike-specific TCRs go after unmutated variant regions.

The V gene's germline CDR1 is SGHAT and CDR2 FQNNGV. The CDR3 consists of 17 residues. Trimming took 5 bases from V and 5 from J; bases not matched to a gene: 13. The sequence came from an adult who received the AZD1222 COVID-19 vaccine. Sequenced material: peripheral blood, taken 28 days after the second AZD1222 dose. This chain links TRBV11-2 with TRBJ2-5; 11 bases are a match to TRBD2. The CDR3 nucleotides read TGTGCCAGCAGCCGTACTAGTAGCGGGGGGGCCAGGGAGACCCAGTACTTC. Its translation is CASSRTSSGGARETQYF.